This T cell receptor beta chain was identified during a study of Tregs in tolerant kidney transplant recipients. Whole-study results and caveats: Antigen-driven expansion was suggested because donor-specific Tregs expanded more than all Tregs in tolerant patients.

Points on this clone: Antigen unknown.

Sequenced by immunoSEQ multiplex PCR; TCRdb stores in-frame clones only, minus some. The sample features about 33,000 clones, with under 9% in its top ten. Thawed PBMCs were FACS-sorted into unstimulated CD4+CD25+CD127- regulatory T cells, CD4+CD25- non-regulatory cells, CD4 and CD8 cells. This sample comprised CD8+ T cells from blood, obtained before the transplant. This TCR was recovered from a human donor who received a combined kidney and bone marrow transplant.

The covered CDR3 bases are TGCAGTGCTAGACCAAGACTAGCGGGGACTTACGAG. This gives the protein CSARPRLAGTYE. The whole CDR3 region reads CSARPRLAGTYEQYF. The chain links TRBV20-1 to TRBJ2-7, with 11 bases fitting TRBD2. The read finishes 3 residues shy of the CDR3 end, and the germline J gene is used to complete it. The CDR3 sequence is 15 residues long. The V segment lost 2 bases and the J segment 4 bases; nucleotides outside the gene matches: 7. Per germline, CDR1 DFQATT and CDR2 SNEGSKA (reference sequence).